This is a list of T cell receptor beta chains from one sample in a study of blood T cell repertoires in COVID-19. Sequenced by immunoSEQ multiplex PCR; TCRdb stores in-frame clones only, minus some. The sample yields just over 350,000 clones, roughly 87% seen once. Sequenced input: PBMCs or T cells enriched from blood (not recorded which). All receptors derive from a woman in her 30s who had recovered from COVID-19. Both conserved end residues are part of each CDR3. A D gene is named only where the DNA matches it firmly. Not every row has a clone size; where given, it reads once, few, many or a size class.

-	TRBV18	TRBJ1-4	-	TGTGCCAGCTCACCACTTCGAGGTGGCAGTGAAAAACTGTTTTTT	CASSPLRGGSEKLFF
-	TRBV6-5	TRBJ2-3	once	TGTGCCAGCAGTATGACTAGCACAGATACGCAGTATTTT	CASSMTSTDTQYF
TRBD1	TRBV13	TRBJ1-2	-	TGTGCCAGCAGCTCGACAGGGGGCGGGGGCTACACCTTC	CASSSTGGGGYTF
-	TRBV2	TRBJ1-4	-	TGTGCCAGCAGTGAGAGAGCCTATGAAAAACTGTTTTTT	CASSERAYEKLFF
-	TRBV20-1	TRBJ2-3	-	TGCAGTGCTAGTAAACAGGTTCTCGCAGATACGCAGTATTTT	CSASKQVLADTQYF
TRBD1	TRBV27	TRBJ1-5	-	TGTGCCAGCAGTTCTTTTGACAGGGTTGACAATCAGCCCCAGCATTTT	CASSSFDRVDNQPQHF
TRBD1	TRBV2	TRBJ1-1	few	TGTGCCAGCAGTGAAAGTTGGGGACAGGGGGCGGTGAAGGCTGAAGCTTTCTTT	CASSESWGQGAVKAEAFF
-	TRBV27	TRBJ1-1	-	TGTGCCAGCAGACTAATCAGGGGCACTGAAGCTTTCTTT	CASRLIRGTEAFF
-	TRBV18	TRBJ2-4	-	TGTGCCAGCTCACCACCGAGGGCGGGGCGACAAAACATTCAGTACTTC	CASSPPRAGRQNIQYF
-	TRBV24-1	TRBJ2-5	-	TGTGCCACCAGTGACGGGGGATGGGAGACCCAGTACTTC	CATSDGGWETQYF
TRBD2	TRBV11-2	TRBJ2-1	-	TGTGCCAGCAGCTTATGGCTAGCGGGCGAGCAGTTCTTC	CASSLWLAGEQFF
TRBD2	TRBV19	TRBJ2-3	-	TGTGCCAGTAGTTCAGCTAGCGGGAGGGCCCTAAATACGCAGTATTTT	CASSSASGRALNTQYF
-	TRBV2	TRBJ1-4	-	TGTGCCAGCAGCCCCCCTTTGGCAGTCGTTAATGAAAAACTGTTTTTT	CASSPPLAVVNEKLFF
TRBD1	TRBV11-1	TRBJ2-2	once	TGTGCCAGCAGATTGGACAGGGCTCACACCGGGGAGCTGTTTTTT	CASRLDRAHTGELFF
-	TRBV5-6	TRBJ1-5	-	TGTGCCAGCAGCTTAGCGGCCTCAAATCAGCCCCAGCATTTT	CASSLAASNQPQHF
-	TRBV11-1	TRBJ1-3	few	TGTGCCTCTACAGGGCCGAGTCCCTCTGGAAACACCATATATTTT	CASTGPSPSGNTIYF
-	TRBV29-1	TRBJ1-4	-	TGCAGCGTTGGATCTGACAGTAATGAAAAACTGTTTTTT	CSVGSDSNEKLFF
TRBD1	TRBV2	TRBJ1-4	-	TGTGCCAGCCGGGACAGGGGGCCTGAAAAACTGTTTTTT	CASRDRGPEKLFF
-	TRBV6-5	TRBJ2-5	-	TGTGCCAGCAACTATCGGACAAAACAAGAGACCCAGTACTTC	CASNYRTKQETQYF
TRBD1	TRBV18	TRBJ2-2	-	TGTGCCAGCTCACCGACACAGGGGACCGGGGAGCTGTTTTTT	CASSPTQGTGELFF
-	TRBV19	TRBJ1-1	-	TGTGCCAGCAAGGAGGGCCGCGGGTACACTGAAGCTTTCTTT	CASKEGRGYTEAFF
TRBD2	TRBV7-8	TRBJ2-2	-	TGTGCCAGCAGCGATAGCGGGAGCCATACCGGGGAGCTGTTTTTT	CASSDSGSHTGELFF
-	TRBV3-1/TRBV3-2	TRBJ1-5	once	TGTGCCAGCAGCCAAGGGGAGGATCAGCCCCAGCATTTT	CASSQGEDQPQHF
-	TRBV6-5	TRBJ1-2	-	TGTGCCAGCAGTTTACAGGGCTATGGCTACACCTTC	CASSLQGYGYTF
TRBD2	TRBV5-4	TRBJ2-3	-	TGTGCCAGCAGCTTGTCTAGCGGGGGGACAGATACGCAGTATTTT	CASSLSSGGTDTQYF
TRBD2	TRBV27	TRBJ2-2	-	TGTGCCAGCAGCACCCTAGCGGGAGGGGCCGGGGAGCTGTTTTTT	CASSTLAGGAGELFF
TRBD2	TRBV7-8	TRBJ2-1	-	TGTGCCAGCAGCGCAAGACTAGCGGAAGAGCAGTTCTTC	CASSARLAEEQFF
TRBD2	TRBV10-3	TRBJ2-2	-	TGTGCCATCAAACGGGAGGGACTTTCGAACACCGGGGAGCTGTTTTTT	CAIKREGLSNTGELFF
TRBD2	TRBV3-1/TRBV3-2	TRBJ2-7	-	TGTGCCAGCAGCCAAGTCGCACTAGCGGACTACGAGCAGTACTTC	CASSQVALADYEQYF
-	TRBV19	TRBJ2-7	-	TGTGCCAGTAGTATAGCGGCGGGGGACACCTACGAGCAGTACTTC	CASSIAAGDTYEQYF
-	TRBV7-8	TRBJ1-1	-	TGTGCCAGCAGCTCCGCAGGGGAAGGCACTGAAGCTTTCTTT	CASSSAGEGTEAFF
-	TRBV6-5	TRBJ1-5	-	TGTGCCAGCACCCCCACGGGGGGGGTCAATCAGCCCCAGCATTTT	CASTPTGGVNQPQHF
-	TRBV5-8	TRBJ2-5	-	TGTGCCAGCAGCTCCAGGGGTTGGGCCCAGTACTTC	CASSSRGWAQYF
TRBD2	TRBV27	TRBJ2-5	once	TGTGCCAGCAGTTTAACTAGCGGGAGTGGAGGAGAGACCCAGTACTTC	CASSLTSGSGGETQYF
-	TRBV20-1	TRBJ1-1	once	TGCAGTACCCGGGACTCCGTAGCTTTCTTT	CSTRDSVAFF
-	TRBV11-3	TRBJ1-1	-	TGTGCCAGCAGCTTCGACACGAACACTGAAGCTTTCTTT	CASSFDTNTEAFF
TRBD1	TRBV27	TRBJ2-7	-	TGTGCCAGCTGGGGACAGGGGACCTACGAGCAGTACTTC	CASWGQGTYEQYF
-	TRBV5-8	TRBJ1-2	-	TGTGCCAGCAGCCCAGATTTTGGCTACACCTTC	CASSPDFGYTF
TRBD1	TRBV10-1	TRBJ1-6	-	TGCGCCAGCAGTGAGAGGGACAGGGCTGCTCGATCTTATAATTCACCCCTCCACTTT	CASSERDRAARSYNSPLHF
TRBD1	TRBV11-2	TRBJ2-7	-	TGTGCCAGCAGACCCGGGACAGGGGTTGGAGAGCAGTACTTC	CASRPGTGVGEQYF
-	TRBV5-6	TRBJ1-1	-	TGTGCCAGCAGCTCAGTATACACTGAAGCTTTCTTT	CASSSVYTEAFF
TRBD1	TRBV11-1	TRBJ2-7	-	TGTGCCAGCACCCTTGCCGGGACAGGTACTTACGAGCAGTACTTC	CASTLAGTGTYEQYF
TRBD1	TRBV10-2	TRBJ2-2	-	TGCGCCAGCAGTGAGTCACAGGGGGCCACCGGGGAGCTGTTTTTT	CASSESQGATGELFF
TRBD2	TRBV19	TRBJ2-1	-	TGTGCCAGTAGTACCGTAGCGGGGGGGCCCCATGAGCAGTTCTTC	CASSTVAGGPHEQFF
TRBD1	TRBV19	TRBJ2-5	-	TGTGCCAGCAGTCGGGGACAGGCCTACCACGGGGGCCAAGAGACCCAGTACTTC	CASSRGQAYHGGQETQYF
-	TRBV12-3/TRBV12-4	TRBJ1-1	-	TGTGCCAGCAGAGGACAACCGAACACTGAAGCTTTCTTT	CASRGQPNTEAFF
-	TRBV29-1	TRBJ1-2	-	TGCAGCGTAGCGGATTATGGCTACACCTTC	CSVADYGYTF
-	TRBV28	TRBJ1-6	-	TGTGCCAGCAGGCGGGCTATATATAATTCACCCCTCCACTTT	CASRRAIYNSPLHF
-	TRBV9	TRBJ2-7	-	TGTGCCAGCAGCGCTTCGACAGATTACGAGCAGTACTTC	CASSASTDYEQYF
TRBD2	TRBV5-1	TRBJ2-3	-	TGCGCCAGCAGCTTTGGTCTGGCTAGCGGAACAGATACGCAGTATTTT	CASSFGLASGTDTQYF